This TCR beta chain derives from a study of T-cell reconstitution after alpha-beta-depleted transplantation in children. Study conclusions and caveats: Surviving recipient T cells and intrathymic progenitors accounted for some patients' high TCRbeta diversity at day 60. Reportedly, alpha-beta T cells present about two months post-transplant originated from several hundred expanded clones of graft origin. After one year, T-cell counts and TCRbeta diversity mostly came from new T cells.

In regard to this clonotype: Its antigen is currently unknown.

CDR1 is SEHNR, CDR2 FQNEAQ, per germline (reference sequence). The V gene end was trimmed by 4 bases and the J gene end by 3 bases; junction bases not matched to a gene: 11. CDR3 size: 16 residues. Molecular barcoding with unique molecular identifiers was used for the TCRbeta library. TCRdb ran MiXCR on the PCR reads and lists one entry per CDR3 protein. The sample holds approximately 250,000 distinct CDR3 sequences, roughly 24% seen once. The TCR sequence derives from a girl aged 2-10 years with Fanconi anemia, due to receive a stem cell transplant. Sequences were derived from PBMCs, sampled before TCRalphabeta/CD19-depleted stem cell transplant. V and J are TRBV7-9 and TRBJ1-1; TRBD1 agrees at 7 bases. The CDR3 loop is CASSSPNTGADTEAFF. The CDR3 nucleotides read TGTGCCAGCAGCTCCCCCAATACAGGGGCGGACACTGAAGCTTTCTTT.